This TCR beta chain emerged from a study of T cell responses to AZD1222 COVID-19 vaccine. TCRdb keeps only in-frame clones here, not all; method: immunoSEQ multiplex PCR. The table records roughly 140,000 clones, 85% to 90% of them present only once. Germline CDR1 reads SGDLS; CDR2 reads YYNGEE. Trimming took 5 bases from V and 5 from J, leaving 8 bases between them. The CDR3 runs 11 residues. The receptor was derived from an adult who received the AZD1222 COVID-19 vaccine. Sequencing was performed on peripheral blood, taken 28 days after the second AZD1222 dose. The chain combines TRBV9 with TRBJ2-7; D is unresolved. CDR3 loop: CASRTSDEQYF. CDR3 coding DNA: TGTGCCAGCAGGACCTCGGACGAGCAGTACTTC.